These 5 T cell receptor beta chains came from one sample sequenced in a study of cytomegalovirus exposure and HLA in healthy donors. Primers for the PCR totalled 60 Vbeta and 13 Jbeta. Measured with immunoSEQ multiplex PCR; TCRdb has only the in-frame clones, and not every one. This table holds 80,000 or so clones, over 65% found once. Sequencing was performed on PBMCs. These TCRs come from a man aged 40-49 years in good health and CMV-seronegative.

V and J are TRBV5-1 and TRBJ2-7, with D perhaps TRBD1 (5 bases). Per germline, CDR1 SGHRS and CDR2 YFSETQ. The CDR3 extends over 12 amino acids. Between the trimmed V and J ends, which lost 4 bases and 4 bases, there was a span of 9 bases. CDR3 loop: CASSLTEYEQYF. In DNA form, the CDR3 reads TGCGCCAGCAGCCTGACAGAGTACGAGCAGTACTTC.

The chain couples TRBV4-1 to TRBJ1-1, with 10 bases matching TRBD1. The CDR3 has 17 residues. J lost 0 bases, V lost 4 bases, and 8 bases had no gene match. The germline V gene encodes CDR1 MGHRA and CDR2 YSYEKL. In nucleotides, the CDR3 is TGCGCCAGCAGCCTTCGGGACAGGGGCGTCATGAACACTGAAGCTTTCTTT. Residues: CASSLRDRGVMNTEAFF.

This chain links TRBV9 with TRBJ2-2, with 9 bases lining up with TRBD1. The V segment lost 7 bases and the J segment 6 bases; nucleotides outside the gene matches: 13. In germline, CDR1 is SGDLS, CDR2 YYNGEE. The length of the CDR3 is 16 residues. CDR3 sequence reads: CASALGGDRVPGELFF. CDR3 DNA sequence: TGTGCCAGCGCTTTGGGGGGGGACAGGGTCCCCGGGGAGCTGTTTTTT.

This clone has more than one count but fewer than ten. The rearrangement joins TRBV13 to TRBJ2-3, with TRBD2 matching 11 bases. V shed 2 bases, J shed 2 bases, and the junction held 15 bases outside the gene matches. The CDR3 extends over 20 amino acids. CDR1 is PRHDT and CDR2 is FYEKMQ in the germline V gene (reference sequence). The CDR3 region has the DNA TGTGCCAGCAGCTTATACGCGAGGGCTAGCGGGAGGACGATCACAGATACGCAGTATTTT. This gives the protein CASSLYARASGRTITDTQYF.

This chain joins TRBV9 and TRBJ1-1; 7 nucleotides agree with TRBD1. Trimming at V came to 4 bases and at J to 3 bases, leaving 9 bases not matched to a gene. This CDR3 is built from 15 residues. The germline CDR1 and CDR2 sequences are SGDLS and YYNGEE. The CDR3 DNA reads TGTGCCAGCAGCCCCCGAGGGGGCGAGGACACTGAAGCTTTCTTT. Translation: CASSPRGGEDTEAFF.